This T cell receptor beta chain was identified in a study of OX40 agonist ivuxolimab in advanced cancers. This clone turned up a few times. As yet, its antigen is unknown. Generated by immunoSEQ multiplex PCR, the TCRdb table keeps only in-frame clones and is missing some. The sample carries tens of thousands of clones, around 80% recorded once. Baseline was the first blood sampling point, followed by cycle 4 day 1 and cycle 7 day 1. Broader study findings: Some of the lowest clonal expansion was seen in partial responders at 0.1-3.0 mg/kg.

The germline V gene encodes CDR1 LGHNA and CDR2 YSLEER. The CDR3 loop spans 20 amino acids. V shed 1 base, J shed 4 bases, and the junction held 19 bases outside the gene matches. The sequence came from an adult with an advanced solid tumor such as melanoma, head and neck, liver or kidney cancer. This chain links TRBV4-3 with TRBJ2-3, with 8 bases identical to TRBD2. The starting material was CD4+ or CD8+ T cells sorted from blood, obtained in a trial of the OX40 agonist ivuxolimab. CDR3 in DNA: TGCGCCAGCAGCCAAGGAAGGGGTTGGGAGCGGGGGATTAGCCCAGATACGCAGTATTTT. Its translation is CASSQGRGWERGISPDTQYF.